These 25 T cell receptor beta chains were all obtained from the same sample, sequenced in a study of T-cell memory formation after mild COVID-19. A single record per CDR3 protein comes from TCRdb applying MiXCR to the 5' RACE reads. This sample has fewer than 250,000 distinct CDR3 sequences, with 27% found just once. The specimen was PBMCs or a T cell subset sorted from them (not recorded which). The receptors derive from an adult woman who had mild COVID-19 (a few samples of this study predate the infection). Cell type and time point are not known.

This clonotype was seen a handful of times. The gene calls are TRBV7-6 and TRBJ2-7; D is undetermined. V lost 1 base to trimming and J lost 7 bases, with 11 bases between them. The CDR3 runs to 13 residues. Looked up from germline, CDR1 is SGHVS and CDR2 is FNYEAQ. The CDR3 DNA reads TGTGCCAGCAGCTTAGAGCAGACCCGGGAGCAGTACTTC. Translation gives CASSLEQTREQYF.

The table lists this clonotype with a few counts. The CDR3 spells CSVPPVGWTNEQFF. The CDR3 DNA reads as TGCAGCGTCCCGCCCGTGGGGTGGACCAATGAGCAGTTCTTC. The chain uses TRBV29-1 and TRBJ2-1, with D unclear. V shed 6 bases and J shed 6 bases, with 18 bases lying between them. The CDR3 is made up of 14 amino acids. Germline CDR1 SQVTM, CDR2 ANQGSEA.

This CDR3 reads CASSDPRGGETQYF. The CDR3 nucleotides read TGTGCCAGCAGCGATCCCAGGGGAGGGGAGACCCAGTACTTC. The V gene is TRBV9, the J gene TRBJ2-5; a weak D match, TRBD2 (7 bases). The CDR3 is 14 residues long. Germline-derived CDR1 and CDR2 are SGDLS and YYNGEE. The V gene lost 3 bases and the J gene lost 5 bases, with 14 bases spanning the gap.

Only a few counts were recorded for this clonotype. The chain links TRBV29-1 to TRBJ2-7; D is perhaps TRBD1 (6 bases). There are 13 residues in the CDR3. V shed 5 bases and J shed 6 bases, with 17 bases lying between them. From germline, CDR1 is SQVTM and CDR2 ANQGSEA. CDR3 in amino acids: CSVITGLFGEQYF. The CDR3 DNA sequence: TGCAGCGTTATTACAGGGCTCTTCGGCGAGCAGTACTTC.

The J gene is TRBJ1-1, the V gene TRBV2, with TRBD1 matching over 8 bases. The ends lost 8 bases at V and 2 bases at J; junction bases unmatched: 4. Germline V gene data show CDR1 as SNHLY and CDR2 as FYNNEI. The CDR3 is 13 amino acids. The CDR3 sequence is CASFGQGNTEAFF. The CDR3 nucleotides read TGTGCCAGCTTCGGACAGGGTAACACTGAAGCTTTCTTT. Complete variable domain (other parts from reference TRBV2 and TRBJ1-1): EPEVTQTPSHQVTQMGQEVILRCVPISNHLYFYWYRQILGQKVEFLVSFYNNEISEKSEIFDDQFSVERPDGSNFTLKIRSTKLEDSAMYFCASFGQGNTEAFFGQGTRLTVV.

The chain has TRBV7-2 and TRBJ2-3, with D possibly being TRBD2 (5 bases). This CDR3 region has 13 residues. Trimming cost V 4 bases and J 6 bases, with 11 bases left between them. CDR1 and CDR2 from the germline V gene are SGHTA and FQGNSA. CDR3 bases: TGTGCCAGCAGCTCCGGACTGCGCGATACGCAGTATTTT. Encoded protein: CASSSGLRDTQYF.

This clonotype was recorded many times. The chain is built from TRBV5-1 and TRBJ2-3; 10 nucleotides align to TRBD2. The CDR3 is 19 amino acids. J gave up 0 bases and V 0 bases, and 10 bases lay outside the gene matches. Germline lookup yields CDR1 SGHRS and CDR2 YFSETQ. DNA of the CDR3: TGCGCCAGCAGCTTGGATGCTAGCGGGAGACCCTCTAGCACAGATACGCAGTATTTT. Its translation is CASSLDASGRPSSTDTQYF.

The sample holds a few counts of this clonotype. The rearrangement links TRBV5-1 to TRBJ2-7, with D possibly called TRBD1 or TRBD2 (5 bases each). Trimming cost V 5 bases and J 6 bases, with 18 bases left between them. Germline V gene sequence: CDR1 SGHRS, CDR2 YFSETQ. This CDR3 comprises 14 residues. The CDR3 loop reads CASRGDGGRIEQYF. CDR3 bases: TGCGCCAGCAGAGGGGACGGCGGTAGGATCGAGCAGTACTTC.

The table lists this clonotype with a few counts. This chain links TRBV19 with TRBJ1-1, with 10 bases lining up with TRBD1. CDR1 and CDR2 from the germline V gene are LNHDA and SQIVND (reference sequence). The CDR3 sequence is 13 residues long. V lost 6 bases and J lost 5; bases outside the gene matches: 3. This chain's CDR3 is CASRWDRGTEAFF. The CDR3 region has the DNA TGTGCCAGTAGGTGGGACAGGGGAACTGAAGCTTTCTTT.

This clonotype was detected a few times. V gene TRBV25-1 combines with J gene TRBJ2-5, with 8 nucleotides matching TRBD1. V lost 6 bases, J lost 4 bases, and 13 bases stayed unmatched. Germline V lookup: CDR1 MGHDK, CDR2 SYGVNS. CDR3 size: 16 residues. The CDR3 region has the DNA TGTGCCAGCAGCCGCCTAGGGACAGGCAGACGAGAGACCCAGTACTTC. Protein: CASSRLGTGRRETQYF.

In this sample, this clonotype turned up a few times. V is TRBV9 and J is TRBJ2-7; no definite D call. The V gene lost 0 bases and the J gene lost 3 bases, with 10 bases spanning the gap. CDR1 and CDR2 (germline): SGDLS, YYNGEE. The CDR3 length is 14 residues. DNA for the CDR3: TGTGCCAGCAGCGTAGGGCAGATGCACTACGAGCAGTACTTC. This codes for CASSVGQMHYEQYF.

Many counts were recorded for this clonotype. CDR3 protein: CASSLAGNAGYTF. The CDR3 bases are TGTGCCAGCAGTTTAGCCGGGAACGCTGGCTACACCTTC. The chain uses TRBV12-3 or TRBV12-4 and TRBJ1-2, with no clear D. This CDR3 comprises 13 residues. V was shortened by 0 bases and J by 7 bases, with 9 bases between the two germline ends.

The chain uses TRBV27 and TRBJ2-5; no reliable D call. The CDR3 length is 11 residues. Germline assignment: CDR1 MNHEY and CDR2 SMNVEV (reference sequence). V lost 5 bases to trimming and J lost 7 bases, with 8 bases between them. Here the CDR3 reads CASSRHGTQYF. The CDR3 bases are TGTGCCAGCAGTCGCCATGGGACCCAGTACTTC.

This clonotype has only one observation. The chain employs TRBV12-3 or TRBV12-4 and TRBJ2-5; 8 bases agree with TRBD2. The CDR3 has 14 residues. V lost 6 bases, J lost 4 bases, and 7 bases stayed unmatched. The CDR3 region has the DNA TGTGCCAGCAGCTACGCGGGGGGTCGAGAGACCCAGTACTTC. Protein: CASSYAGGRETQYF.

This chain connects TRBV12-3 or TRBV12-4 to TRBJ1-1; 9 bases align to TRBD1. The ends lost 8 bases at V and 5 bases at J; junction bases unmatched: 15. This CDR3 comprises 16 residues. The DNA of the CDR3 is TGTGCCAGCCTTTTACCGGGACAGGGAGAAGAAACTGAAGCTTTCTTT. It encodes CASLLPGQGEETEAFF.

This clonotype was seen only a few times. V usage is TRBV15 and J usage is TRBJ2-1; the match to TRBD2 covers 11 bases. The CDR3 is 18 amino acids. Germline V gives CDR1 LNHNV, CDR2 YYDKDF (reference sequence). V shed 1 base and J 4 bases; nucleotides not matched to a gene: 9. The CDR3 protein is CATSRGYISGRVYNEQFF. Here the CDR3 DNA reads TGTGCCACCAGCAGAGGATACATTAGCGGGAGGGTATACAATGAGCAGTTCTTC.

This sequence joins TRBV6-5 and TRBJ2-3, with 9 positions matching TRBD1. After removal of 6 bases from V and 3 bases from J, the junction contained 4 bases not matched to a gene. The CDR3 is made up of 14 amino acids. Germline lookup yields CDR1 MNHEY and CDR2 SVGAGI. CDR3 in DNA: TGTGCCAGCAGATGGACAGGGGAGACAGATACGCAGTATTTT. Translation gives CASRWTGETDTQYF.

This clonotype came up a few times. The rearrangement joins TRBV7-3 to TRBJ2-1; perhaps TRBD1 as D (6 bases). The CDR3 is made up of 12 amino acids. CDR1 and CDR2 (germline): SGHTA, FQGTGA. The V end was cut by 8 bases, the J end by 12 bases, with 17 bases between. CDR3 amino acids: CASGSSGTRQFF. The CDR3, as DNA: TGTGCCAGCGGATCTTCCGGGACAAGGCAGTTCTTC.

This clonotype was counted between two and nine times. The chain joins TRBV30 to TRBJ1-1; no firm D call. CDR3 size: 12 residues. Germline CDR1 GTSNPN, CDR2 SVGIG (reference sequence). V was cut by 2 bases and J by 7 bases, with 11 bases left in between. CDR3 nucleotide sequence: TGTGCCTGGAGTCAGTGGAGAGGTGAAGCTTTCTTT. This translates into CAWSQWRGEAFF.

The V and J genes are TRBV6-1 and TRBJ2-1, with 8 bases matching TRBD2. Per the germline V gene, CDR1 is MNHNS and CDR2 is SASEGT. With V trimmed by 6 bases and J by 5 bases, 9 bases remained unmatched. This CDR3 is built from 15 residues. The CDR3 protein is CASRPLGGENNEQFF. CDR3 in DNA: TGTGCCAGCAGGCCCCTCGGGGGGGAGAACAATGAGCAGTTCTTC.

The gene calls are TRBV11-2 and TRBJ2-1, with TRBD2 matching 7 bases. Per the germline V gene, CDR1 is SGHAT and CDR2 is FQNNGV. The ends lost 7 bases at V and 2 bases at J; junction bases unmatched: 8. This CDR3 is 15 amino acids long. CDR3 sequence (DNA): TGTGCCAGCACCCCCCGGGGGGTTACCTACAATGAGCAGTTCTTC. Translated, it gives CASTPRGVTYNEQFF. Using reference TRBV11-2 and TRBJ2-1 for the parts outside the CDR3, the full variable domain is EAGVAQSPRYKIIEKRQSVAFWCNPISGHATLYWYQQILGQGPKLLIQFQNNGVVDDSQLPKDRFSAERLKGVDSTLKIQPAKLEDSAVYLCASTPRGVTYNEQFFGPGTRLTVL.

This clonotype was counted a few times. This rearrangement joins TRBV7-3 to TRBJ2-2; D perhaps matches TRBD1 (5 bases). Germline V CDR1 and CDR2: SGHTA, FQGTGA. The CDR3 covers 16 residues. V was clipped by 4 bases and J by 4 bases, with 16 bases between them. The CDR3: CASSSQGFDGTGELFF. The CDR3 DNA is TGTGCCAGCAGCTCTCAGGGTTTCGATGGCACCGGGGAGCTGTTTTTT.

This clonotype appeared a few times. The V call is TRBV7-9, the J call TRBJ2-2; 12 bases map to TRBD2. Germline CDR1 is SEHNR and CDR2 is FQNEAQ (reference sequence). CDR3 length: 17 residues. The trim removed 5 bases at V and 4 bases at J, leaving 8 bases unmatched. For the CDR3, the DNA is TGTGCCAGCAGCCAGACTAGCGGGAGTCGGCCCACCGGGGAGCTGTTTTTT. Protein: CASSQTSGSRPTGELFF.

This clonotype was seen only a few times. The chain couples TRBV11-2 to TRBJ2-1, with D possibly TRBD2 on 7 matching bases. This CDR3 has 14 amino acids. The germline V gene has CDR1 SGHAT and CDR2 FQNNGV. Trimming removed 6 bases at V and 4 bases at J, with 13 bases between. The CDR3 loop reads CASRGGHPYNEQFF. CDR3 in DNA: TGTGCCAGCAGGGGGGGGCACCCTTACAATGAGCAGTTCTTC.

This clonotype was detected only once. This chain links TRBV9 with TRBJ2-2, with D maybe TRBD2 (6 bases). CDR3 length: 14 amino acids. With 1 base removed from V and 5 bases from J, the gap between germline ends came to 9 bases. CDR1 and CDR2 from the germline V gene are SGDLS and YYNGEE. The CDR3 protein is CASSVTGGTGELFF. The DNA of the CDR3 is TGTGCCAGCAGCGTAACCGGGGGTACCGGGGAGCTGTTTTTT.